This passage covers 28 T cell receptor beta chains from one sample sequenced in a study of vaccination effects on CD4 cells after COVID-19. Data came from immunoSEQ multiplex PCR; TCRdb stores just in-frame clones and leaves some out. The repertoire holds approximately 61,000 clones, with less than 80% as singletons. No antigen has been identified for these receptors. With the ViraFEST assay, the study expanded antigen-specific CD4+ T cells using viral peptide pools, then sequenced them. At the end of less than 12 days of culture, CD4+ T cells were isolated. It was two doses of either the BNT162b2 or mRNA-1273 vaccine that participants received. The sample in question was CD4+ T cells from PBMCs cultured with HCoV-229E spike peptides, obtained after COVID-19 vaccination. The receptors here all came from a human donor who received a COVID-19 vaccine.

The V and J genes are TRBV2 and TRBJ2-3; the D is unclear. The CDR3 runs 15 residues. Trimming stripped 1 base from V and 0 bases from J, with 8 bases between. The germline V gene encodes CDR1 SNHLY and CDR2 FYNNEI. CDR3 loop: CASSEGPPSTDTQYF. The DNA for the CDR3 is TGTGCCAGCAGTGAAGGGCCTCCTAGCACAGATACGCAGTATTTT.

V is TRBV25-1 and J is TRBJ2-1; D ambiguous. V was clipped by 3 bases and J by 0 bases, with 12 bases between them. This CDR3 is 16 amino acids long. Germline CDR1 reads MGHDK; CDR2 reads SYGVNS. CDR3 sequence reads: CASSDVLPGSYNEQFF. CDR3 DNA: TGTGCCAGCAGTGATGTCCTCCCTGGCTCCTACAATGAGCAGTTCTTC.

The chain joins TRBV10-3 to TRBJ2-2; TRBD1 matches at 9 bases. The ends lost 6 bases at V and 7 bases at J; junction bases unmatched: 6. The CDR3 is made up of 14 amino acids. Germline CDR1 is ENHRY and CDR2 is SYGVKD. DNA of the CDR3: TGTGCCATCAGGGGTACAGGGGGCGGCGGGGAGCTGTTTTTT. Translation: CAIRGTGGGGELFF.

V and J are TRBV7-9 and TRBJ1-5, with D unclear. The CDR3 loop spans 15 amino acids. CDR1 SEHNR and CDR2 FQNEAQ come from the germline V gene (reference sequence). Between the trimmed V and J ends, which lost 1 base and 7 bases, there was a span of 14 bases. The DNA of the CDR3 is TGTGCCAGCAGCTTAGGAGGGCCGCTCAACCAGCCCCAGCATTTT. Its protein is CASSLGGPLNQPQHF.

The chain employs TRBV6-1 and TRBJ1-5; D remains ambiguous. Trimming stripped 6 bases from V and 2 bases from J, with 11 bases between. In germline, CDR1 is MNHNS, CDR2 SASEGT. This CDR3 has 14 residues. CDR3 amino acids: CASREMGGNQPQHF. The CDR3 DNA follows: TGTGCCAGCAGAGAAATGGGTGGCAATCAGCCCCAGCATTTT.

The chain recombines TRBV14 with TRBJ1-1, with no clear D. Trimming left V 2 bases short and J 1 base short, with 11 bases between. The CDR3 runs to 15 residues. Germline loops: CDR1 SGHDN, CDR2 FVKESK. DNA of the CDR3: TGTGCCAGCAGCCAATACGGTCGGGGGAACACTGAAGCTTTCTTT. It translates to CASSQYGRGNTEAFF.

The chain uses TRBV20-1 and TRBJ2-5; no clear D gene. The germline gives CDR1 DFQATT, CDR2 SNEGSKA (reference sequence). Trimming left V 6 bases short and J 1 base short, with 6 bases between. The CDR3 extends over 11 amino acids. The CDR3 coding sequence is TGCAGTGCCAACCTCCAAGAGACCCAGTACTTC. Translating gives CSANLQETQYF.

This clone has more than one count but fewer than ten. The V gene is TRBV6-6, the J gene TRBJ1-3, with 7 bases identical to TRBD1. The ends lost 6 bases at V and 2 bases at J; junction bases unmatched: 7. The germline V gene has CDR1 MNHNY and CDR2 SVGAGI (reference sequence). The CDR3 loop spans 15 amino acids. In DNA, the CDR3 is TGTGCCAGCAGCCGAAACAGGGGCCCTGGAAACACCATATATTTT. This sequence encodes CASSRNRGPGNTIYF.

This clone occurred once. The chain links TRBV28 to TRBJ1-5; no firm D call. This CDR3 comprises 14 residues. Germline CDR1 and CDR2: MDHEN and SYDVKM. V was cut by 2 bases and J by 9 bases, with 14 bases left in between. CDR3 bases: TGTGCCAGCAGTTTAGGAGACACGGAGCGGCCCCAGCATTTT. It yields the protein CASSLGDTERPQHF.

The rearrangement joins TRBV5-1 to TRBJ1-6, with D tentatively TRBD1 (6 bases). Germline CDR1 SGHRS, CDR2 YFSETQ. The V gene lost 4 bases and the J gene lost 8 bases, with 19 bases spanning the gap. The CDR3 covers 16 residues. The CDR3, as DNA: TGCGCCAGCAGCCGGCGTCTAGGGGGTACGGATTCACCCCTCCACTTT. Its translation is CASSRRLGGTDSPLHF.

This rearrangement joins TRBV25-1 to TRBJ1-4; possible D gene TRBD1, 6 bases. Germline V gene lookup returns CDR1 MGHDK and CDR2 SYGVNS. The CDR3 length is 15 residues. V was clipped by 2 bases and J by 8 bases, with 15 bases between them. In nucleotides, the CDR3 is TGTGCCAGCAGTGAACTCACAGGGATTCAGGAAAAACTGTTTTTT. Protein sequence: CASSELTGIQEKLFF.

The chain employs TRBV29-1 and TRBJ2-1; D is possibly TRBD1 (6 bases). V lost 6 bases to trimming and J lost 4 bases, with 13 bases between them. In germline, CDR1 is SQVTM, CDR2 ANQGSEA. The CDR3 sequence is 13 residues long. CDR3 sequence (DNA): TGCAGCGTCGTCGGGACATCTTACAATGAGCAGTTCTTC. It is translated as CSVVGTSYNEQFF.

The rearrangement uses TRBV6-5 and TRBJ2-7, with 8 bases lining up with TRBD2. The V and J ends lost 6 bases and 0 bases, in that order; junction bases with no gene match: 7. The CDR3 sequence is 15 residues long. The germline V gene has CDR1 MNHEY and CDR2 SVGAGI. CDR3 sequence (DNA): TGTGCCAGCAGCCCGACTAGCGCCGGCTCCTACGAGCAGTACGTC. It is translated as CASSPTSAGSYEQYV.

This clone appeared once. The chain combines TRBV3-1 (or the pseudogene TRBV3-2) with TRBJ2-1; D is undetermined. The CDR3 contains 15 residues. Trimming shortened V by 4 bases and J by 4 bases, and 14 bases separated the two germline ends. Germline V gene data show CDR1 as LGHDT and CDR2 as YNNKEL (reference sequence). This chain's CDR3 is CASSRGQANYNEQFF. DNA for the CDR3: TGTGCCAGCAGCCGAGGCCAGGCTAATTACAATGAGCAGTTCTTC.

V and J are TRBV5-1 and TRBJ1-4; D not resolved. Trimming cost V 2 bases and J 1 base, with 9 bases left between them. The CDR3 consists of 15 residues. In germline, CDR1 is SGHRS, CDR2 YFSETQ. In DNA form, the CDR3 reads TGCGCCAGCAGCTTAGGGTGGCAAACTAATGAAAAACTGTTTTTT. Translating it yields CASSLGWQTNEKLFF.

As DNA, the CDR3 is TGTGCTAGTGGTTTGCTTGGATCGCGGCCCCAGCATTTT. Protein product: CASGLLGSRPQHF. V is TRBV12-5 and J is TRBJ1-5; D is unclear. Per the germline V gene, CDR1 is LGHNT and CDR2 is FRNRAP. Between the trimmed V and J ends, which lost 2 bases and 9 bases, there was a span of 11 bases. CDR3 length equals 13 residues.

This clone was observed a handful of times. The V call is TRBV25-1, the J call TRBJ1-4, with TRBD1 matching over 8 bases. The J segment lost 0 bases and the V segment lost 4 bases, leaving 4 bases of the junction unmatched. The germline V gene has CDR1 MGHDK and CDR2 SYGVNS. This CDR3 has 16 residues. The CDR3 coding sequence is TGTGCCAGCAGTGCCACGGACAGGGCAACTAATGAAAAACTGTTTTTT. This translates into CASSATDRATNEKLFF.

V and J are TRBV11-2 and TRBJ1-1; possibly TRBD1 for D (5 bases). This CDR3 region has 15 residues. CDR1 is SGHAT, CDR2 FQNNGV, per germline. V lost 1 base and J lost 8, with 17 bases in between. The chain's CDR3 is CASSLVGWGGKEAFF. The CDR3, as DNA: TGTGCCAGCAGCTTAGTTGGGTGGGGGGGGAAGGAAGCTTTCTTT.

The chain combines TRBV10-3 with TRBJ2-7; TRBD1 agrees at 7 bases. Germline assignment: CDR1 ENHRY and CDR2 SYGVKD. This CDR3 contains 14 residues. Germline trimming cut 3 bases from V and 3 bases from J; bases unmatched to any gene: 5. The DNA for the CDR3 is TGTGCCATCAGTGAAGACCGGGACAGCTACGAGCAGTACGTC. Protein: CAISEDRDSYEQYV.

CDR3 coding DNA: TGTGCCAGCACCCTCAGTCCCACAGATACGCAGTATTTT. It translates to CASTLSPTDTQYF. The V call is TRBV9, the J call TRBJ2-3; D gene unclear. Per the germline V gene, CDR1 is SGDLS and CDR2 is YYNGEE. V lost 6 bases, J lost 2 bases, and 10 bases lay in between. The CDR3 length is 13 residues.

This chain connects TRBV3-1 (or the pseudogene TRBV3-2) to TRBJ1-2; tentatively, D is TRBD1 (5 bases). Germline loops: CDR1 LGHDT, CDR2 YNNKEL (reference sequence). Between the trimmed V and J ends, which lost 0 bases and 2 bases, there was a span of 13 bases. CDR3 length: 16 amino acids. This CDR3 reads CASSQEVAGPNYGYTF. CDR3 nucleotide sequence: TGTGCCAGCAGCCAAGAGGTGGCAGGGCCCAACTATGGCTACACCTTC.

The V and J genes are TRBV5-6 and TRBJ1-6; D is undetermined. Germline lookup yields CDR1 SGHDT and CDR2 YYEEEE. CDR3 length: 15 residues. V shed 0 bases and J shed 4 bases, with 8 bases lying between them. CDR3 DNA: TGTGCCAGCAGCTTGGTTACAGAATATAATTCACCCCTCCACTTT. Protein product: CASSLVTEYNSPLHF.

The CDR3 region has the DNA TGTGCCAGCAGTAGCAGGGCGGGGGCTGAAGCTTTCTTT. Translated, it gives CASSSRAGAEAFF. The chain uses TRBV12-3 or TRBV12-4 and TRBJ1-1, with D perhaps TRBD1 (5 bases). The CDR3 contains 13 residues. The V gene lost 5 bases and the J gene lost 6 bases, with 13 bases spanning the gap.

The rearrangement uses TRBV2 and TRBJ2-1; tentatively, D is TRBD1 (5 bases). Germline V gene lookup returns CDR1 SNHLY and CDR2 FYNNEI. The length of the CDR3 is 13 residues. Trimming shortened V by 1 base and J by 8 bases, and 9 bases separated the two germline ends. CDR3 sequence (DNA): TGTGCCAGCAGTGAAGACCTCAGGGATGAGCAGTTCTTC. Translated: CASSEDLRDEQFF. Together with reference TRBV2 and TRBJ2-1, the CDR3 gives the full variable domain: EPEVTQTPSHQVTQMGQEVILRCVPISNHLYFYWYRQILGQKVEFLVSFYNNEISEKSEIFDDQFSVERPDGSNFTLKIRSTKLEDSAMYFCASSEDLRDEQFFGPGTRLTVL.

The rearrangement links TRBV5-6 to TRBJ1-4; 8 positions match TRBD1. Germline CDR1 and CDR2: SGHDT and YYEEEE. The CDR3 spans 16 residues. Trimming removed 0 bases from V and 7 bases from J; junction bases left unmatched: 8. The CDR3 is CASSLGPTGGGEKLFF. In DNA form, the CDR3 reads TGTGCCAGCAGCTTGGGGCCAACAGGGGGAGGTGAAAAACTGTTTTTT.

The chain links TRBV6-2 or TRBV6-3 to TRBJ1-3; 9 bases are shared with TRBD1. The germline V gene encodes CDR1 MNHEY and CDR2 SVGEGT. Trimming removed 6 bases from V and 2 bases from J; junction bases left unmatched: 8. The CDR3 consists of 16 residues. As DNA, the CDR3 is TGTGCCAGCAGCCGACCGGGACAGGGTACTGGAAACACCATATATTTT. It yields the protein CASSRPGQGTGNTIYF.

The rearrangement links TRBV29-1 to TRBJ2-5; D is unclear. This CDR3 comprises 10 residues. Looked up from germline, CDR1 is SQVTM and CDR2 is ANQGSEA. The V end lost 2 bases, the J end lost 7 bases, and 5 bases lay between the germline ends. The CDR3 nucleotides read TGCAGCGTTGAACCTGTGACCCAGTACTTC. It codes for CSVEPVTQYF.

This clone was picked up a small number of times. The CDR3: CASSPRSGSKGEQYV. The CDR3 DNA reads as TGTGCCAGCTCACCGAGGTCGGGATCTAAGGGAGAGCAGTACGTC. The V call is TRBV18, the J call TRBJ2-7; TRBD2 is a possible D gene (5 bases). Trimming pared 3 bases from V and 7 bases from J, leaving 19 bases between. The CDR3 sequence is 15 residues long. In germline, CDR1 is KGHSH, CDR2 LQKENI.